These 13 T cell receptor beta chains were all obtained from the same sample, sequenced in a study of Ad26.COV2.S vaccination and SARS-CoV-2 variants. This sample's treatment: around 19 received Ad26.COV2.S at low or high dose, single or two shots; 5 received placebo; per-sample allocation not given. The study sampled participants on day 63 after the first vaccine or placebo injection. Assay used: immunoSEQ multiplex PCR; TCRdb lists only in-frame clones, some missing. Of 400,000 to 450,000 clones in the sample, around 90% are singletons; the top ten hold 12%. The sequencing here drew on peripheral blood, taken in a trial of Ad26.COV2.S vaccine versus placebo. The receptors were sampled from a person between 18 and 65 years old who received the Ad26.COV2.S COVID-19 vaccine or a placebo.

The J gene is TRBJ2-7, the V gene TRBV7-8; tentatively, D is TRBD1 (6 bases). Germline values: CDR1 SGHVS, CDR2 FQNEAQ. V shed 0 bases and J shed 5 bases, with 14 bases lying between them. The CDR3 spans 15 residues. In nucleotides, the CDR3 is TGTGCCAGCAGCTTAGCGCGGGCAGGGGTCGACGAGCAGTACTTC. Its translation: CASSLARAGVDEQYF. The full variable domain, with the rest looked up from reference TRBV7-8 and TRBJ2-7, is GAGVSQSPRYKVAKRGQDVALRCDPISGHVSLFWYQQALGQGPEFLTYFQNEAQLDKSGLPSDRFFAERPEGSVSTLKIQRTQQEDSAVYLCASSLARAGVDEQYFGPGTRLTVT.

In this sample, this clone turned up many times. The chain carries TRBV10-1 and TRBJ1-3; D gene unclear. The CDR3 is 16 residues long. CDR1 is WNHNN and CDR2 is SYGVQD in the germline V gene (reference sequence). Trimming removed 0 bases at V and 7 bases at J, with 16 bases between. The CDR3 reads CASSESAGEPRNTIYF. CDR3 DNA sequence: TGCGCCAGCAGTGAGTCAGCCGGAGAGCCCAGGAACACCATATATTTT.

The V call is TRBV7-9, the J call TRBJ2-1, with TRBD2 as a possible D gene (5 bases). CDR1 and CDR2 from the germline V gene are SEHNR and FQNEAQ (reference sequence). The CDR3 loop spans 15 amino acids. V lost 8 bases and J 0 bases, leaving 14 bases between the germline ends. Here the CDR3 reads CASQLGLASYNEQFF. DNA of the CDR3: TGTGCCAGCCAATTGGGTCTAGCCTCCTACAATGAGCAGTTCTTC.

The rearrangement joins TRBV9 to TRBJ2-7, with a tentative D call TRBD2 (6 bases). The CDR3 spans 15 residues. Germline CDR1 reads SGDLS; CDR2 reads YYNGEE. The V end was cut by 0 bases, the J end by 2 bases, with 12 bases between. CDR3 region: CASSVDAGKPYEQYF. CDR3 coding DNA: TGTGCCAGCAGCGTAGATGCGGGGAAACCCTACGAGCAGTACTTC.

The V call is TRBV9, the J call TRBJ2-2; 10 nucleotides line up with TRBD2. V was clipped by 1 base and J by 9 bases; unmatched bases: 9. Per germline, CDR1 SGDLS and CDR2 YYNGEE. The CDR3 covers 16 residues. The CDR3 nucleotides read TGTGCCAGCAGCGTAACTTCCAGAGCGGGAGGGAGGGAGCTGTTTTTT. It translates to CASSVTSRAGGRELFF.

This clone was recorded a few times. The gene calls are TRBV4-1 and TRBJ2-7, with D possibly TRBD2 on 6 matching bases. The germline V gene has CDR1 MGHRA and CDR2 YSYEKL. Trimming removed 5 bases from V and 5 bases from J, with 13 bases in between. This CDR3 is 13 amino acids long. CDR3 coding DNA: TGCGCCAGCAGCAAACGACTAGGAAACGAGCAGTACTTC. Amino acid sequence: CASSKRLGNEQYF.

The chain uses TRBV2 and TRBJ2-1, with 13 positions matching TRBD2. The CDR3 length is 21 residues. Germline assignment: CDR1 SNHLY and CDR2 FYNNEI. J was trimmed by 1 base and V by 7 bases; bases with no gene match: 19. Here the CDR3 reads CASNGDPRTSGSLVSYNEQFF. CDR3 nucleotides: TGTGCCAGCAACGGAGACCCCCGGACTAGCGGGAGTTTAGTATCCTACAATGAGCAGTTCTTC.

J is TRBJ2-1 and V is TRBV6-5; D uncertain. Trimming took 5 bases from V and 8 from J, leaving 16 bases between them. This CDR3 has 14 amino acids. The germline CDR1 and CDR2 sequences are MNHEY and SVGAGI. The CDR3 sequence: CASSSSGLQHEQFF. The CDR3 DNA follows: TGTGCCAGCAGTAGCTCCGGTCTACAGCATGAGCAGTTCTTC.

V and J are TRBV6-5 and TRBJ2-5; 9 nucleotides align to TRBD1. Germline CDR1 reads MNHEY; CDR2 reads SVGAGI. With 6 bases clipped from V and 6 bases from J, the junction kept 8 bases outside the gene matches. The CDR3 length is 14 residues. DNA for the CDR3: TGTGCCAGCAGGGGGACAGGGCCGTCCCAGACCCAGTACTTC. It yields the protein CASRGTGPSQTQYF.

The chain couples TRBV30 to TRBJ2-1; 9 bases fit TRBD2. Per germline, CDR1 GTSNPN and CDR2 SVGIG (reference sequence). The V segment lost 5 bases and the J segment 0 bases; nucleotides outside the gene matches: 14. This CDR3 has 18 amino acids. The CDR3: CAWGSGSEGPRSYNEQFF. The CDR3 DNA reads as TGTGCCTGGGGTAGCGGGAGTGAAGGGCCTCGCTCCTACAATGAGCAGTTCTTC.

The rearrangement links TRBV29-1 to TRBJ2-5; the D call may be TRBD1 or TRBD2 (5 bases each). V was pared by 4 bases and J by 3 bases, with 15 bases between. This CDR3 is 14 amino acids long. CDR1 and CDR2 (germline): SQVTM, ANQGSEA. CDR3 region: CSVVKGTSKETQYF. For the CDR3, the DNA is TGCAGCGTTGTCAAGGGGACCTCCAAAGAGACCCAGTACTTC.

CDR3 bases: TGCGCCAGCAGCCAAGATCAGGGCAGTCCAAATTCACCCCTCCACTTT. Translated: CASSQDQGSPNSPLHF. The chain uses TRBV4-1 and TRBJ1-6, with D perhaps matching TRBD1 (5 bases). With 0 bases removed from V and 7 bases from J, the gap between germline ends came to 13 bases. Germline-derived CDR1 and CDR2 are MGHRA and YSYEKL. This CDR3 region has 16 residues.

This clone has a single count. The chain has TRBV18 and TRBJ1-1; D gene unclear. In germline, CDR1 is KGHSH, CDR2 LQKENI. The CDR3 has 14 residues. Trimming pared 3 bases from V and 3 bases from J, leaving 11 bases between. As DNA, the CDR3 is TGTGCCAGCTCACCTTTAAACGTGGACACTGAAGCTTTCTTT. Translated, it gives CASSPLNVDTEAFF.